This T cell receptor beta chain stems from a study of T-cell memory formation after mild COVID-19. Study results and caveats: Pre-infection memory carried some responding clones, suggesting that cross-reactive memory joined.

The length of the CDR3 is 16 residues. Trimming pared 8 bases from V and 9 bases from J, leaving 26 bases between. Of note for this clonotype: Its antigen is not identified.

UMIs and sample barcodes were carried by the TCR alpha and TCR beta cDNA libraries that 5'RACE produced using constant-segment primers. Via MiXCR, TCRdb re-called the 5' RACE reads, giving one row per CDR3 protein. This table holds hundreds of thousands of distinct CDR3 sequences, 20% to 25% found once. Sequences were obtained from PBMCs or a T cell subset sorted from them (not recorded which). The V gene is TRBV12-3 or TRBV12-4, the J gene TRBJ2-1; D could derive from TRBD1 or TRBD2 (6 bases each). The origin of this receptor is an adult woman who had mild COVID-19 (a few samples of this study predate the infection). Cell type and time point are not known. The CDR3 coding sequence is TGTGCCAGCGATGGTCCTGGGGGGCTAAACTACGGTGAGCAGTTCTTC. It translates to CASDGPGGLNYGEQFF.